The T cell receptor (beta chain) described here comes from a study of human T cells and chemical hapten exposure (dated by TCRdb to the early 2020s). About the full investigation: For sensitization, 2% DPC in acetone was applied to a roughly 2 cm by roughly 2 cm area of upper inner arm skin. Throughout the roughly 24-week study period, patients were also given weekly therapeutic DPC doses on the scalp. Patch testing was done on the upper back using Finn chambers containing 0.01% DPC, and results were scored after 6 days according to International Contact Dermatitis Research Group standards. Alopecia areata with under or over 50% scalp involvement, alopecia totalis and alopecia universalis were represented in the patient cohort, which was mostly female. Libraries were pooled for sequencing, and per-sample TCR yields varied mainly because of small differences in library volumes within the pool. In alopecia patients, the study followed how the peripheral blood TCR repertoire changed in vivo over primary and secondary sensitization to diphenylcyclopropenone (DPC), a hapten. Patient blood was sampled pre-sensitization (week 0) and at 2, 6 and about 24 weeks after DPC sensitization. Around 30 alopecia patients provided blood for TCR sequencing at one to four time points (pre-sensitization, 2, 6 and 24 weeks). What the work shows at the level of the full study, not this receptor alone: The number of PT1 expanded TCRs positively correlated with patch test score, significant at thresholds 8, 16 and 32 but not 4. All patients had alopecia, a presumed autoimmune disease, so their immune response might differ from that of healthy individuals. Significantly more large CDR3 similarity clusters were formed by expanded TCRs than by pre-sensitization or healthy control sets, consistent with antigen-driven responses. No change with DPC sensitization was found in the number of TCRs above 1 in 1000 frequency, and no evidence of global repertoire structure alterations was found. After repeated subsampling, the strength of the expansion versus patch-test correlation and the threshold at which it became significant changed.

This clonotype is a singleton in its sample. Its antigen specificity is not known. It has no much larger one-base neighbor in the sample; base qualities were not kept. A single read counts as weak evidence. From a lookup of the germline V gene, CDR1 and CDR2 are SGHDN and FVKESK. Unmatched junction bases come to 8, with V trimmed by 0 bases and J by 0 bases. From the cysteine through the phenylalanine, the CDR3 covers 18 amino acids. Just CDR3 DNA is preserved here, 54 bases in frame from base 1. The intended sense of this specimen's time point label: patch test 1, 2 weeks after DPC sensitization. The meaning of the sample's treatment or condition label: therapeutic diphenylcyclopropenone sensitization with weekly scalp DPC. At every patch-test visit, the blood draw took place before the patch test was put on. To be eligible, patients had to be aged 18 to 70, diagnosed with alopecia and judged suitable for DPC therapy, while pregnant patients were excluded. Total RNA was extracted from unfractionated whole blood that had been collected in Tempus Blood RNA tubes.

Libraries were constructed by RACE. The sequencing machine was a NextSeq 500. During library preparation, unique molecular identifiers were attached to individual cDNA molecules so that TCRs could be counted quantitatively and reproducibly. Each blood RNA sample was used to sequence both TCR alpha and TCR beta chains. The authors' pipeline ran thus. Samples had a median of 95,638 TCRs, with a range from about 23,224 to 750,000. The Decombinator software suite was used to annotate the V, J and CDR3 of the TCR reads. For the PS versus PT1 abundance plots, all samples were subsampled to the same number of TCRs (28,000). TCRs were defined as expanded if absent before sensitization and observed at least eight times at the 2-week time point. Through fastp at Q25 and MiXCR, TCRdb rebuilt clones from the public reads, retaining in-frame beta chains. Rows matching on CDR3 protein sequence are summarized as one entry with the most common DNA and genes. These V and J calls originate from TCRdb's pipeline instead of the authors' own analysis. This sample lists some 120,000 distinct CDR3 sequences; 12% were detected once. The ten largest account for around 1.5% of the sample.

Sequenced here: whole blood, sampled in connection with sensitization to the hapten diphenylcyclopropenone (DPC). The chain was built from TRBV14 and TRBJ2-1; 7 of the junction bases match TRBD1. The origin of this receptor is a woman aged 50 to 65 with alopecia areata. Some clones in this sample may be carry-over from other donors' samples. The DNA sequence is TGTGCCAGCAGCCAAGATATTTTCGAGGGGGCCTCCTACAATGAGCAGTTCTTC. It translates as CASSQDIFEGASYNEQFF.